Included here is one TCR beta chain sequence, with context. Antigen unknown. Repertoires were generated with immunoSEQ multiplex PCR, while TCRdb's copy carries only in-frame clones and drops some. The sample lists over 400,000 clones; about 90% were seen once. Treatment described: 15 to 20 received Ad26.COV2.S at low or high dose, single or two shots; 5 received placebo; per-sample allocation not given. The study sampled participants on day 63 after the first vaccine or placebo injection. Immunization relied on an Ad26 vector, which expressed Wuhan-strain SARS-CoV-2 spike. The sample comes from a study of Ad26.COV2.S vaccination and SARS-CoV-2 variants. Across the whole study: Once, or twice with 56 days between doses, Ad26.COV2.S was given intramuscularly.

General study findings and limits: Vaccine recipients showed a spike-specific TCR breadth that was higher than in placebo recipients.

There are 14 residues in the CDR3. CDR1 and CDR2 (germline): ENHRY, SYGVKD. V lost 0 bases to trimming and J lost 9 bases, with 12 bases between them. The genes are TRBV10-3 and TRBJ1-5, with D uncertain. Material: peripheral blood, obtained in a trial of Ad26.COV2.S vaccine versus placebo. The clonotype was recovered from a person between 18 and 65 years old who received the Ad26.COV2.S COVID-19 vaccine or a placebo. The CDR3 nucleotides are TGTGCCATCAGTGAGTCTGCGGGGAACCGGCCCCAGCATTTT. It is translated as CAISESAGNRPQHF.